Included here is one T cell receptor (beta chain) sequence, with context. The source of the sample is a study of technical replicates of blood from a handful of donors. This table comes from immunoSEQ multiplex PCR, and its TCRdb copy is limited to in-frame clones, with some not included. Here the sample spans around 77,000 clones, roughly 92% being singletons. V lost 4 bases to trimming and J lost 7 bases, with 8 bases between them. The germline CDR1 and CDR2 sequences are SEHNR and FQNEAQ (reference sequence). There are 11 residues in the CDR3. The sequence derives from a human donor in good health. The sequenced sample consisted of T cells isolated from PBMCs. The J gene is TRBJ2-7, the V gene TRBV7-9; no clear D gene. CDR3 sequence (DNA): TGTGCCAGCAGCTCGGCCGGGGAGCAGTACTTC. It codes for CASSSAGEQYF.